These T cell receptor beta chains were read from a single sample in a study of cytomegalovirus exposure and HLA in healthy donors. This table comes from immunoSEQ multiplex PCR, and its TCRdb copy is limited to in-frame clones, with some not included. The sample yields approximately 190,000 clones, 82% seen once. The source material was PBMCs. The receptor source for this set is a woman aged 18-29 years in good health and CMV-seronegative. Both conserved end residues are part of each CDR3. The D gene is left open where the match is weak. The size of a clone is reported for some rows only, either as once, few or many, or as a class for expanded clones.

TGCGCCAGCAGTCCGAGACAGTCCTACAATGAGCAGTTCTTC	CASSPRQSYNEQFF	TRBV10-1	TRBJ2-1	-	-
TGTGCCAGTAGTCTCTCCCCGGGGGGCGGAGGCTATGGCTACACCTTC	CASSLSPGGGGYGYTF	TRBV19	TRBJ1-2	-	-
TGTGCCAGCCGCAAGAGGGACAGGGTTTTCGATGAGCAGTTCTTC	CASRKRDRVFDEQFF	TRBV6-5	TRBJ2-1	TRBD1	-
TGTGCCAGTAGGGGGAGCTCCTACGAGCAGTACTTC	CASRGSSYEQYF	TRBV19	TRBJ2-7	-	-
TGTGCCAGCAGTTTATTCGCAGGGGTCACCGGGGAGCTGTTTTTT	CASSLFAGVTGELFF	TRBV28	TRBJ2-2	-	-
TGTGCCAGCAGTGAACTAGGAACAGAGACCCAGTACTTC	CASSELGTETQYF	TRBV2	TRBJ2-5	-	-
TGTGCCAGCAGTAACCAGGGACTGGACGAGCAGTACTTC	CASSNQGLDEQYF	TRBV2	TRBJ2-7	-	-
TGCGCCAGCAGCCCCCAAAGTTCGGGACAGGGCCAAGAGACCCAGTACTTC	CASSPQSSGQGQETQYF	TRBV4-1	TRBJ2-5	TRBD1	once
TGTGCCAGCAGCTCCCCGGCGGGAGTAGAGACCCAGTACTTC	CASSSPAGVETQYF	TRBV28	TRBJ2-5	TRBD2	-
TGTGCCATCAGTAGGAGACAGGAGTACGAGCAGTACTTC	CAISRRQEYEQYF	TRBV10-3	TRBJ2-7	-	-
TGCGCCGGCAGCTTGAGGTGGGGAGTCGATGAAAAACTGTTTTTT	CAGSLRWGVDEKLFF	TRBV5-1	TRBJ1-4	-	-
TGCAGCGCTGACTCCGACACCGGGGAGCTGTTTTTT	CSADSDTGELFF	TRBV29-1	TRBJ2-2	-	-
TGTGCCAGTAGTATGACAGGGGGATTATCCAATGAGCAGTTCTTC	CASSMTGGLSNEQFF	TRBV19	TRBJ2-1	TRBD1	-
TGTGCCAGTAGAAGCCTTGGTTTGACAGGTGGGCCCTACGAGCAGTACTTC	CASRSLGLTGGPYEQYF	TRBV19	TRBJ2-7	-	once
TGTGCCAGCAGCTTTACAGGGGGCTACGAGCAGTACTTC	CASSFTGGYEQYF	TRBV11-2	TRBJ2-7	TRBD1	-
TGTGCCAGCAGCGCAGCGGGGGGGTTCACAGATACGCAGTATTTT	CASSAAGGFTDTQYF	TRBV4-2	TRBJ2-3	TRBD2	-
TGTGCCAGCAGTGGGCTAGCGGGAGTCACAGATACGCAGTATTTT	CASSGLAGVTDTQYF	TRBV6-6	TRBJ2-3	TRBD2	-
TGTGCCAGCAGTCAATTACAGGGAACAGAGACCCAGTACTTC	CASSQLQGTETQYF	TRBV28	TRBJ2-5	-	-
TGTGCCAGCAGCGGGGTTAGCGGGAGGGCCTGGTACGAGCAGTACTTC	CASSGVSGRAWYEQYF	TRBV7-9	TRBJ2-7	TRBD2	-
TGTGCCAGCAGCTTACAGGGCAAGAGCACAGATACGCAGTATTTT	CASSLQGKSTDTQYF	TRBV7-6	TRBJ2-3	-	-
TGTGCCAGCAGTCCTGATATTAGCGGGAGTCGAACCGGGGAGCTGTTTTTT	CASSPDISGSRTGELFF	TRBV27	TRBJ2-2	TRBD2	-
TGCGCCAGCAGCCGGGGTAACACCGGGGAGCTGTTTTTT	CASSRGNTGELFF	TRBV5-1	TRBJ2-2	-	-
TGTGCCAGCAGGAGGGCTAGCGCAGAGACCCAGTACTTC	CASRRASAETQYF	TRBV6-1	TRBJ2-5	-	-
TGTGCCAGTAGTAAGGCAGACTATTCAACCTTC	CASSKADYSTF	TRBV19	TRBJ1-2	-	-
TGTGCCAGCAGCTTAGTCTTCGCGGGAGGAAGAAATGAGCAGTTCTTC	CASSLVFAGGRNEQFF	TRBV7-2	TRBJ2-1	TRBD2	-
TGTGCCAGCGGGCGGACCCAGTACTTC	CASGRTQYF	TRBV7-2	TRBJ2-5	-	-
TGTGCCAGCTCACAACCTGGGACACCGAACCAGCCCCAGCATTTT	CASSQPGTPNQPQHF	TRBV18	TRBJ1-5	-	once
TGTGCCAGTAGTACCAGGACAGGGACGAAGCCCCAGCATTTT	CASSTRTGTKPQHF	TRBV19	TRBJ1-5	TRBD1	-
TGTGCCAGCAGCGCCGGACTGATGAACACTGAAGCTTTCTTT	CASSAGLMNTEAFF	TRBV9	TRBJ1-1	-	-
TGTGCCTGGACCCCTGACAGGGTCCATGGCTACACCTTC	CAWTPDRVHGYTF	TRBV30	TRBJ1-2	TRBD1	-
TGTGCCAGCAGTCAAGGACATAGGACAGATACGCAGTATTTT	CASSQGHRTDTQYF	TRBV6-5	TRBJ2-3	-	-
TGTGCCAGCAGTTATGCCGTTCGGGGGACTGAAGCTTTCTTT	CASSYAVRGTEAFF	TRBV28	TRBJ1-1	-	-
TGTGCCAGCAGTTCGCCCTGGACAGGGGTTTTCTACGAGCAGTACTTC	CASSSPWTGVFYEQYF	TRBV6-5	TRBJ2-7	TRBD1	few
TGCGCCAGCAGCCAAGGACAGGAGGGCACTGAAGCTTTCTTT	CASSQGQEGTEAFF	TRBV5-1	TRBJ1-1	TRBD1	-
TGTGCCGTACTAGCGGGGGGAACCCAAGAGACCCAGTACTTC	CAVLAGGTQETQYF	TRBV10-3	TRBJ2-5	TRBD2	once
TGTGCCAGCAGCTTAGGGACTAGCGGGAATGATGAGCAGTTCTTC	CASSLGTSGNDEQFF	TRBV11-3	TRBJ2-1	TRBD2	-
TGTGCCAGCTCCCCAGAGCGGGTCTACAATGAGCAGTTCTTC	CASSPERVYNEQFF	TRBV18	TRBJ2-1	-	-
TGTGCCAGCAGCCCGCGGACTAGCGGGGGTATCAACACCGGGGAGCTGTTTTTT	CASSPRTSGGINTGELFF	TRBV7-2	TRBJ2-2	TRBD2	-
TGTGCCAGCAGCTTAGCGGGAGGAAGAGAGACCCAGTACTTC	CASSLAGGRETQYF	TRBV7-2	TRBJ2-5	-	-
TGTGCCAGCGGATTCCTCGGGGTGAACACTGAAGCTTTCTTT	CASGFLGVNTEAFF	TRBV27	TRBJ1-1	-	few
TGTGCCAGCAGCTTAGTTCAGGGTGGCACTGAAGCTTTCTTT	CASSLVQGGTEAFF	TRBV7-2	TRBJ1-1	-	-